This TCR beta chain came from a study of control samples from healthy donors and cancer patients. Assay used: immunoSEQ multiplex PCR; TCRdb lists only in-frame clones, some missing. The data contain about 34,000 clones, about 88% of them singletons. The clonotype was recovered from a woman in her thirties or forties with lung cancer. The sequenced sample was PBMCs.

As DNA, the CDR3 is TGTGCCAGCAGCGTAACCGGGACTGCTGAAGCTTTCTTT. It encodes CASSVTGTAEAFF. The J gene is TRBJ1-1, the V gene TRBV9; a weak D match, TRBD1 (5 bases). The CDR3 covers 13 residues. Germline-derived CDR1 and CDR2 are SGDLS and YYNGEE. The V end was cut by 1 base, the J end by 6 bases, with 10 bases between.